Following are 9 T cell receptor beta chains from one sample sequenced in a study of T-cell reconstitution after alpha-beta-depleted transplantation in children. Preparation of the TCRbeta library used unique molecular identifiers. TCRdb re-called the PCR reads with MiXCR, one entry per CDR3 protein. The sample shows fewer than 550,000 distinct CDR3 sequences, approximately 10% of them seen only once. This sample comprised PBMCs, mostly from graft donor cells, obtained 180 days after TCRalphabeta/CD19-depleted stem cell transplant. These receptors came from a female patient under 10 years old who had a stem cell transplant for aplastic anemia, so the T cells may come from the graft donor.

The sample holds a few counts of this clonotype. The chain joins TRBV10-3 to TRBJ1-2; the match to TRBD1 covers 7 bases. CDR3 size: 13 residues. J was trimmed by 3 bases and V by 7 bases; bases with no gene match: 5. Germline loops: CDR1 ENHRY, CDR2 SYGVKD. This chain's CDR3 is CAIMGTADYGYTF. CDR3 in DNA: TGTGCCATCATGGGGACAGCCGACTATGGCTACACCTTC.

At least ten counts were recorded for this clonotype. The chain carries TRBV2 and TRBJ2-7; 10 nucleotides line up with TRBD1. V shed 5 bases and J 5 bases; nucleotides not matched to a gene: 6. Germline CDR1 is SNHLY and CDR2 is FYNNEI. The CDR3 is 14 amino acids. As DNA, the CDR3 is TGTGCCAGCAGTCCCGGACAGGGGGGACACGAGCAGTACTTC. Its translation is CASSPGQGGHEQYF.

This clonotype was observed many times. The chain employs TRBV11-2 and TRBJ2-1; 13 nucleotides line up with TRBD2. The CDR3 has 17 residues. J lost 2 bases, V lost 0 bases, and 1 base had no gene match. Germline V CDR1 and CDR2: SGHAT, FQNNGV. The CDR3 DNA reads TGTGCCAGCAGCTTAGATGGGACTAGCGGGACCTACAATGAGCAGTTCTTC. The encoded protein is CASSLDGTSGTYNEQFF.

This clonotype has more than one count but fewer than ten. CDR3 loop: CSVEDRPMGNTIYF. The CDR3 DNA follows: TGCAGCGTTGAAGATCGCCCTATGGGTAACACCATATATTTT. This rearrangement joins TRBV29-1 to TRBJ1-3; D remains ambiguous. This CDR3 comprises 14 residues. Germline CDR1 and CDR2: SQVTM and ANQGSEA. The V and J ends lost 0 bases and 7 bases respectively, with 13 bases between them.

Here the CDR3 DNA reads TGTGCCAGCAGCGCCGGGACTAACAATGAGCAGTTCTTC. Protein sequence: CASSAGTNNEQFF. The chain carries TRBV7-3 and TRBJ2-1; TRBD2 aligns across 7 bases. This CDR3 is built from 13 residues. Per germline, CDR1 SGHTA and CDR2 FQGTGA. The V and J ends lost 5 bases and 5 bases, in that order; junction bases with no gene match: 3.

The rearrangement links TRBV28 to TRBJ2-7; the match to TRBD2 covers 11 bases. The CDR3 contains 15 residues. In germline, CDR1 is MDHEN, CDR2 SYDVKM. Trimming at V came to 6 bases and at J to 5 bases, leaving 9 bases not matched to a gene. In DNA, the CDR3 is TGTGCCAGCAGCCCGGTAGCGGGAGGGGATCACGAGCAGTACTTC. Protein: CASSPVAGGDHEQYF.

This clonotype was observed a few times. The CDR3 bases are TGTGCCAGCAGCGCCTTCGACAGGAGAGGGGATACGCAGTATTTT. Its translation: CASSAFDRRGDTQYF. The rearrangement uses TRBV9 and TRBJ2-3; possible D gene TRBD1, 6 bases. The CDR3 sequence is 15 residues long. CDR1 is SGDLS, CDR2 YYNGEE, per germline. The V end was cut by 3 bases, the J end by 6 bases, with 17 bases between.

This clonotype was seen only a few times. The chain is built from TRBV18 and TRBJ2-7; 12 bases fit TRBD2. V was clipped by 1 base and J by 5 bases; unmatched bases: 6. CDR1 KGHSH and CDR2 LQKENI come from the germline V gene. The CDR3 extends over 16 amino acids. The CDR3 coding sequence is TGTGCCAGCTCACCACTATCTAGCGGGAGGGACCACGAGCAGTACTTC. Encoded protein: CASSPLSSGRDHEQYF.

CDR3 nucleotide sequence: TGTGCCAGCAGTTTAAAGGGAATTGCCTACGAGCAGTACTTC. Translating gives CASSLKGIAYEQYF. V usage is TRBV12-3 or TRBV12-4 and J usage is TRBJ2-7; no firm D call. There are 14 residues in the CDR3. Deletions cut 2 bases from V and 2 bases from J, with 10 bases between.